This T cell receptor beta chain was captured by sequencing in a study of vaccination and CD4 T cells after COVID-19. In regard to this clonotype: What it binds is not known.

Once obtained from cultured CD4+ T cells, the DNA was sequenced using the Oncomine TCR Beta short-read assay. Scientists extracted genomic DNA from CD4+ T cells grown in culture. TCRdb redid the calling of the PCR reads with MiXCR, one entry per CDR3 protein. The sample gives 10,000 to 12,000 distinct CDR3 sequences, more than 50% of which show up once; roughly 9.6% is in the top ten. Germline loops: CDR1 SEHNR, CDR2 FQNEAQ (reference sequence). This CDR3 is 14 amino acids long. Trimming cost V 5 bases and J 2 bases, with 13 bases left between them. Sample treatment: approximately 9-day PBMC culture with coronavirus spike peptide pools or control peptides (ViraFEST assay). General study results and limits: Spike mono-reactivity held for 304 of 307 vaccine-specific clones in convalescent patients.

Input material: CD4+ T cells from blood, cultured in vitro. The TCR sequence derives from a human donor who had recovered from COVID-19. The V and J genes are TRBV7-9 and TRBJ2-7; D not certain. This CDR3 reads CASSALSGPYEQYF. The CDR3 region has the DNA TGTGCCAGCAGCGCCCTGTCCGGGCCCTACGAGCAGTACTTC.